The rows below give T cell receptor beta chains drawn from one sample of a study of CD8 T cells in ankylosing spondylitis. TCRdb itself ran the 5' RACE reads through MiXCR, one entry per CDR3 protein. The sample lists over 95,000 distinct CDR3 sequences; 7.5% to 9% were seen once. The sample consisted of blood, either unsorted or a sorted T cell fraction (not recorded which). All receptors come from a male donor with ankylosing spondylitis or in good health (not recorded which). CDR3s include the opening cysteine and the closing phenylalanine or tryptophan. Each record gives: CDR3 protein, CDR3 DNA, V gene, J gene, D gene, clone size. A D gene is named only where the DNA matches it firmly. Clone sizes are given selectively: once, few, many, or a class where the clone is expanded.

CDR3aa: CASSSIFYNSPLHF
CDR3nt: TGTGCCAGCAGTTCAATTTTTTATAATTCACCCCTCCACTTT
v_gene: TRBV12-3/TRBV12-4
j_gene: TRBJ1-6
d_gene: -
abundance: -

CDR3aa: CSVAGLRNAIYF
CDR3nt: TGCAGCGTCGCGGGCCTCCGTAATGCCATATATTTT
v_gene: TRBV29-1
j_gene: TRBJ1-3
d_gene: -
abundance: many

CDR3aa: CASTLGQYNEQFF
CDR3nt: TGCGCCAGCACCTTGGGACAGTACAATGAGCAGTTCTTC
v_gene: TRBV10-2
j_gene: TRBJ2-1
d_gene: TRBD1
abundance: few

CDR3aa: CSASQGSSPLHF
CDR3nt: TGCAGTGCCAGTCAGGGTAGTTCACCCCTCCACTTT
v_gene: TRBV20-1
j_gene: TRBJ1-6
d_gene: -
abundance: -

CDR3aa: CASSYRAGISYEQYF
CDR3nt: TGTGCCAGCAGTTACAGGGCGGGAATCTCCTACGAGCAGTACTTC
v_gene: TRBV6-5
j_gene: TRBJ2-7
d_gene: -
abundance: few

CDR3aa: CAISEGQGPYNEQFF
CDR3nt: TGTGCCATCAGTGAAGGGCAGGGACCCTACAATGAGCAGTTCTTC
v_gene: TRBV10-3
j_gene: TRBJ2-1
d_gene: -
abundance: few

CDR3aa: CASSPFPGHPMNTEAFF
CDR3nt: TGTGCCAGCTCACCTTTCCCGGGACACCCCATGAACACTGAAGCTTTCTTT
v_gene: TRBV18
j_gene: TRBJ1-1
d_gene: -
abundance: many

CDR3aa: CASSATVDSTNEKLFF
CDR3nt: TGTGCCAGCAGTGCGACAGTCGACAGTACGAATGAAAAACTGTTTTTT
v_gene: TRBV6-1
j_gene: TRBJ1-4
d_gene: -
abundance: few

CDR3aa: CASSQEGGETQYF
CDR3nt: TGCGCCAGCAGCCAGGAGGGGGGGGAGACCCAGTACTTC
v_gene: TRBV4-3
j_gene: TRBJ2-5
d_gene: -
abundance: -

CDR3aa: CANPRAEAFF
CDR3nt: TGTGCCAACCCGAGGGCTGAAGCTTTCTTT
v_gene: TRBV19
j_gene: TRBJ1-1
d_gene: -
abundance: -

CDR3aa: CASRKGADEKLFF
CDR3nt: TGTGCCAGCAGGAAGGGGGCGGACGAAAAACTGTTTTTT
v_gene: TRBV7-6
j_gene: TRBJ1-4
d_gene: TRBD1
abundance: few

CDR3aa: CASSPGNGNTIYF
CDR3nt: TGTGCCAGCTCACCAGGTAACGGAAACACCATATATTTT
v_gene: TRBV18
j_gene: TRBJ1-3
d_gene: -
abundance: many

CDR3aa: CSVARTGGSYEQYF
CDR3nt: TGCAGCGTAGCCAGGACAGGGGGCTCCTACGAGCAGTACTTC
v_gene: TRBV29-1
j_gene: TRBJ2-7
d_gene: TRBD1
abundance: many